The entry below describes one TCR beta chain. The table came from immunoSEQ multiplex PCR; TCRdb's copy has only in-frame clones and leaves some out. In the table there are about 140,000 clones, 84% of which are singletons. This sample is part of a study of blood T cell repertoires in COVID-19. Trimming removed 1 base at V and 7 bases at J, with 11 bases between. Germline CDR1 is SGHNT and CDR2 is YYREEE (reference sequence). This CDR3 spans 13 amino acids. The sequenced material came from peripheral blood. The TCR comes from a human donor in a cohort sampled during active COVID-19. V and J are TRBV5-4 and TRBJ2-5, with D perhaps matching TRBD2 (6 bases). CDR3 residues: CASSLQGSGTQYF. CDR3 bases: TGTGCCAGCAGCTTGCAGGGTAGCGGGACCCAGTACTTC.